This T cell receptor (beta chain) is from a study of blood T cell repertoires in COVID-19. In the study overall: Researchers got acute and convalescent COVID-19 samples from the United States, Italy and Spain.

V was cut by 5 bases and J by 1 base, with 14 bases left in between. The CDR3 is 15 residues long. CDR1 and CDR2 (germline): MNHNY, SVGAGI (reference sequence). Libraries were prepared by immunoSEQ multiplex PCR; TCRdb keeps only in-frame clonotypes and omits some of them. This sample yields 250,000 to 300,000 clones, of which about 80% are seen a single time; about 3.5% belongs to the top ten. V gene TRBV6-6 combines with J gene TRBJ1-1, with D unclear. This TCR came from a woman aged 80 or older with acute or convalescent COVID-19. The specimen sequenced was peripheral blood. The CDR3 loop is CASSDPQSGNTEAFF. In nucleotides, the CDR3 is TGTGCCAGCAGTGACCCCCAATCAGGGAACACTGAAGCTTTCTTT.